These 24 T cell receptor beta chains share one sample of origin, sequenced in a study of radiotherapy plus CTLA-4 blockade in lung cancer (dated by TCRdb to the late 2010s). Libraries were constructed by the immunoSEQ multiplex PCR assay. TCRdb took this table from immuneACCESS and kept in-frame rearrangements with V and J called. Such tables lack part of the clones; where checked against another copy, unresolved V genes explain under half of the gap, and the rest is unexplained. This sample holds about 120,000 clones; more than 80% were observed only once. The ten largest clones take up roughly 7% of the sample. This sample comprised peripheral blood, obtained from a patient treated with radiotherapy plus ipilimumab. The receptors derive from a human donor with non-small cell lung cancer that progressed on radiotherapy plus ipilimumab.

The chain has TRBV5-1 and TRBJ2-5; the match to TRBD2 covers 13 bases. The CDR3 runs to 16 residues. The germline V gene encodes CDR1 SGHRS and CDR2 YFSETQ. Unmatched junction bases numbered 9, after V lost 0 bases and J lost 10 bases. The CDR3, as DNA: TGCGCCAGCAGCTTGGCCTCAGGACTAGCGGGAGTCGACCAGTACTTC. It encodes CASSLASGLAGVDQYF.

J is TRBJ1-2 and V is TRBV5-6; a possible D gene is TRBD1 (5 bases). In germline, CDR1 is SGHDT, CDR2 YYEEEE. Trimming shortened V by 4 bases and J by 4 bases, and 11 bases separated the two germline ends. The CDR3 covers 13 residues. CDR3 in DNA: TGTGCCAGCAGCCGCGACAGATTCTATGGCTACACCTTC. As protein: CASSRDRFYGYTF.

This clone was counted a few times. J is TRBJ1-4 and V is TRBV7-9, with 10 bases identical to TRBD1. Germline V lookup: CDR1 SEHNR, CDR2 FQNEAQ (reference sequence). The CDR3 totals 13 residues. Trimming took 9 bases from V and 3 from J; bases not matched to a gene: 1. CDR3 loop: CASGQGANEKLFF. The DNA for the CDR3 is TGTGCCAGTGGACAGGGGGCTAATGAAAAACTGTTTTTT.

This chain uses TRBV5-1 with TRBJ1-1, with D uncertain. Germline V gives CDR1 SGHRS, CDR2 YFSETQ. V was cut by 5 bases and J by 6 bases, with 11 bases left in between. This CDR3 comprises 12 residues. The CDR3 sequence is CASSVGNAEAFF. The DNA of the CDR3 is TGCGCCAGCAGTGTAGGGAATGCTGAAGCTTTCTTT.

A few counts support this clone. This chain uses TRBV29-1 with TRBJ1-1; D call uncertain. The CDR3 contains 14 residues. The germline gives CDR1 SQVTM, CDR2 ANQGSEA. V was clipped by 6 bases and J by 0 bases, with 14 bases between them. The CDR3 here is CSVKHRAMNTEAFF. The CDR3 DNA follows: TGCAGCGTAAAACACAGAGCAATGAACACTGAAGCTTTCTTT.

The V and J genes are TRBV30 and TRBJ1-2; TRBD1 matches at 12 bases. This CDR3 comprises 14 residues. V trimming: 4 bases; J trimming: 7 bases; junction bases outside the gene matches: 7. Germline V CDR1 and CDR2: GTSNPN, SVGIG (reference sequence). CDR3 in DNA: TGTGCCTGGAAAGGGGACAGGGGGCTCTCTGGCTACACCTTC. Amino acid sequence: CAWKGDRGLSGYTF.

The chain recombines TRBV5-1 with TRBJ2-2; D is undetermined. CDR3 length: 17 residues. The germline V gene has CDR1 SGHRS and CDR2 YFSETQ. The V end was cut by 0 bases, the J end by 1 base, with 13 bases between. The CDR3 region is CASSLDFMVGNTGELFF. The CDR3 nucleotides read TGCGCCAGCAGCTTGGATTTTATGGTGGGGAACACCGGGGAGCTGTTTTTT.

As concerns this clone: A read error may account for a junction end that differs from germline. V and J are TRBV7-9 and TRBJ1-3; D may be TRBD1 (5 bases). CDR3 length: 13 residues. Germline CDR1 is SEHNR and CDR2 is FQNEAQ (reference sequence). CDR3 loop: CASRLGAGNTIYF. CDR3 DNA sequence: TGTGCCAGCAGATTAGGGGCGGGAAACACCATATATTTT.

V is TRBV18 and J is TRBJ2-7, with D possibly TRBD2 on 5 matching bases. This CDR3 is 13 amino acids long. V was clipped by 0 bases and J by 5 bases, with 8 bases between them. Germline V gene data show CDR1 as KGHSH and CDR2 as LQKENI. The CDR3 DNA sequence: TGTGCCAGCTCACCACCTTCAGCGGACGAGCAGTACTTC. Translated: CASSPPSADEQYF.

The V gene is TRBV7-2, the J gene TRBJ2-1; D remains unclear. Germline CDR1 reads SGHTA; CDR2 reads FQGNSA. The CDR3 is 15 residues long. V was shortened by 4 bases and J by 0 bases, with 10 bases between the two germline ends. The chain's CDR3 is CASSSPSSSYNEQFF. The CDR3 DNA follows: TGTGCCAGCAGCTCCCCCTCAAGCTCCTACAATGAGCAGTTCTTC. The variable domain in full, completed from reference TRBV7-2 and TRBJ2-1, reads GAGVSQSPSNKVTEKGKDVELRCDPISGHTALYWYRQSLGQGLEFLIYFQGNSAPDKSGLPSDRFSAERTGGSVSTLTIQRTQQEDSAVYLCASSSPSSSYNEQFFGPGTRLTVL.

This clone was observed once. This rearrangement joins TRBV19 to TRBJ1-1; unclear D gene. There are 11 residues in the CDR3. V was pared by 8 bases and J by 1 base, with 5 bases between. Germline V gene data show CDR1 as LNHDA and CDR2 as SQIVND (reference sequence). The CDR3 loop is CASRRNTEAFF. The CDR3 region has the DNA TGTGCCAGTCGACGGAACACTGAAGCTTTCTTT. The full variable domain, its missing parts supplied by reference TRBV19 and TRBJ1-1, is DGGITQSPKYLFRKEGQNVTLSCEQNLNHDAMYWYRQDPGQGLRLIYYSQIVNDFQKGDIAEGYSVSREKKESFPLTVTSAQKNPTAFYLCASRRNTEAFFGQGTRLTVV.

In its sample, this clone was seen once. V and J are TRBV20-1 and TRBJ2-5; D is ambiguous. This CDR3 has 11 residues. The germline gives CDR1 DFQATT, CDR2 SNEGSKA (reference sequence). V was trimmed by 6 bases and J by 0 bases, leaving 5 bases between them. CDR3 region: CSAQNQETQYF. CDR3 bases: TGCAGTGCCCAGAACCAAGAGACCCAGTACTTC.

The rearrangement joins TRBV7-2 to TRBJ2-5; 13 bases fit TRBD2. Germline CDR1 SGHTA, CDR2 FQGNSA. The CDR3 runs to 16 residues. J gave up 2 bases and V 4 bases, and 4 bases lay outside the gene matches. For the CDR3, the DNA is TGTGCCAGCAGCTCATCGGGACTAGCGGGACAAGAGACCCAGTACTTC. Its translation is CASSSSGLAGQETQYF. The full variable domain, completed using reference TRBV7-2 and TRBJ2-5, is GAGVSQSPSNKVTEKGKDVELRCDPISGHTALYWYRQSLGQGLEFLIYFQGNSAPDKSGLPSDRFSAERTGGSVSTLTIQRTQQEDSAVYLCASSSSGLAGQETQYFGPGTRLLVL.

The chain employs TRBV5-6 and TRBJ2-1; 7 bases align to TRBD2. The CDR3 runs 14 residues. Germline V gene lookup returns CDR1 SGHDT and CDR2 YYEEEE. The V gene end was trimmed by 4 bases and the J gene end by 4 bases; junction bases not matched to a gene: 5. CDR3 region: CASSAGTTYNEQFF. The DNA of the CDR3 is TGTGCCAGCAGCGCCGGGACTACGTACAATGAGCAGTTCTTC.

This chain links TRBV5-3 with TRBJ2-1; a possible D gene is TRBD2 (6 bases). TRBV5-3 is treated as an ORF (open reading frame) with a function not yet certain. Trimming took 8 bases from V and 8 from J, leaving 8 bases between them. This CDR3 is built from 10 residues. CDR3 protein: CAREGDEQFF. DNA for the CDR3: TGTGCCAGGGAGGGCGATGAGCAGTTCTTC.

The genes are TRBV27 and TRBJ2-2; D is uncertain. Germline CDR1 MNHEY, CDR2 SMNVEV (reference sequence). Trimming took off 0 bases at V and 4 bases at J, with 9 bases between the two ends. CDR3 size: 15 residues. CDR3 bases: TGTGCCAGCAGTTTATCCCCCCGAACCACCGGGGAGCTGTTTTTT. Translated, it gives CASSLSPRTTGELFF.

This clone was recorded once. V is TRBV2 and J is TRBJ2-1; D gene uncertain. Trimming cost V 7 bases and J 7 bases, with 8 bases left between them. Germline CDR1 is SNHLY and CDR2 is FYNNEI. CDR3 length: 11 residues. The chain's CDR3 is CASNPENEQFF. As DNA, the CDR3 is TGTGCCAGCAACCCGGAGAATGAGCAGTTCTTC.

CDR3: CTSNLSGSGDEQFF. The CDR3 DNA reads as TGCACCAGCAACCTTAGCGGGAGTGGCGATGAGCAGTTCTTC. The V and J genes are TRBV1 and TRBJ2-1; TRBD2, as called in the table, went unchecked against the DNA. TRBV1 has pseudogene status. There are 14 residues in the CDR3.

The CDR3 DNA follows: TGTGCCTGGAGTGTACTGGGTCGGGGGAGCACAGATACGCAGTATTTT. Its translation: CAWSVLGRGSTDTQYF. This chain connects TRBV30 to TRBJ2-3, with D possibly TRBD2 on 6 matching bases. The CDR3 covers 16 residues. Trimming took off 0 bases at V and 0 bases at J, with 13 bases between the two ends. In germline, CDR1 is GTSNPN, CDR2 SVGIG (reference sequence).

The chain employs TRBV5-8 and TRBJ1-5; the D gene is possibly TRBD1 (5 bases). Trimming took off 0 bases at V and 7 bases at J, with 14 bases between the two ends. CDR1 is SGHTS, CDR2 YDEGEE, per germline. This CDR3 comprises 15 residues. The CDR3 sequence: CASSLVVRVGQPQHF. The CDR3 bases are TGTGCCAGCAGCTTGGTCGTCAGGGTCGGGCAGCCCCAGCATTTT.

This clone was observed a single time. The chain combines TRBV5-6 with TRBJ2-2; TRBD1 matches 8 bases. The germline CDR1 and CDR2 sequences are SGHDT and YYEEEE. There are 19 residues in the CDR3. V lost 0 bases, J lost 5 bases, and 15 bases stayed unmatched. This chain's CDR3 is CASSLARTGISLFTGELFF. CDR3 nucleotide sequence: TGTGCCAGCAGCTTGGCCCGGACAGGGATATCTTTATTTACCGGGGAGCTGTTTTTT.

This chain connects TRBV27 to TRBJ1-6; D is undetermined. V gave up 5 bases and J gave up 7 bases, with 12 bases separating them. In germline, CDR1 is MNHEY, CDR2 SMNVEV (reference sequence). The CDR3 has 14 amino acids. This CDR3 reads CASSPTLGNSPLHF. The CDR3 region has the DNA TGTGCCAGCAGTCCAACTTTGGGGAATTCACCCCTCCACTTT.

The genes are TRBV10-2 and TRBJ1-2, with D maybe TRBD1 (6 bases). Germline CDR1 reads WSHSY; CDR2 reads SAAADI. There are 14 residues in the CDR3. The V end lost 6 bases, the J end lost 4 bases, and 15 bases lay between the germline ends. The CDR3 nucleotides are TGCGCCAGCAGCCGGGAAGGGGGGGGCTATGGCTACACCTTC. It is translated as CASSREGGGYGYTF.

This chain uses TRBV9 with TRBJ2-7; the D gene is possibly TRBD1 (5 bases). CDR3 length: 14 amino acids. Trimming removed 6 bases at V and 0 bases at J, with 13 bases between. Germline V gives CDR1 SGDLS, CDR2 YYNGEE. The CDR3 region has the DNA TGTGCCAGCACCACAGGACCTGGCTCCTACGAGCAGTACTTC. Protein sequence: CASTTGPGSYEQYF.